These T cell receptor beta chains were read from a single sample in a study of blood T cells in healthy people across ages. TCRdb reanalysed the 5' RACE reads using MiXCR and keeps one entry per CDR3 protein. The table lists 800,000 to 1,300,000 distinct CDR3 sequences, under 30% of them singletons. The same data also contributed to another study, on T cells of mothers and their children.

The material sequenced was blood. The origin of the receptors is a girl aged 2-15 years in good health. The CDR3 runs from the conserved cysteine through the conserved F or W. Each record gives: clone size, J gene, V gene, D gene, CDR3 length, CDR3 protein, CDR3 DNA. A D gene is named only where the DNA matches it firmly. Part of the rows lack a size; the others show once, few, many or a class for expanded clones.

NA	TRBJ1-1	TRBV6-4	NA	16	CASSETFTGPNTEAFF	TGTGCCAGCAGCGAGACGTTTACAGGGCCGAACACTGAAGCTTTCTTT
few	TRBJ1-2	TRBV6-2/TRBV6-3	NA	13	CASSYDYTYGYTF	TGTGCCAGCAGTTACGACTACACCTATGGCTACACCTTC
NA	TRBJ2-7	TRBV7-2	NA	14	CASSLVAAAYEQYF	TGTGCCAGCAGCTTAGTGGCGGCAGCCTACGAGCAGTACTTC
NA	TRBJ1-6	TRBV12-3/TRBV12-4	TRBD1	15	CASSYRDRGNSPLHF	TGTGCCAGCAGTTACCGGGACAGGGGGAATTCACCCCTCCACTTT
NA	TRBJ2-3	TRBV2	NA	11	CASAWADTQYF	TGTGCCAGCGCTTGGGCAGATACGCAGTATTTT
few	TRBJ2-5	TRBV7-8	NA	10	CASSLEQIAF	TGTGCCAGCAGCTTAGAACAGATAGCCTTC
few	TRBJ2-3	TRBV20-1	TRBD2	14	CSGGTSRRTDTQYF	TGCAGTGGAGGGACTAGCAGGAGAACAGATACGCAGTATTTT
few	TRBJ1-4	TRBV11-3	NA	18	CASSPSPTMGRWNEKLFF	TGTGCCAGCAGCCCGTCACCTACAATGGGAAGATGGAATGAAAAACTGTTTTTT
NA	TRBJ2-2	TRBV9	TRBD2	13	CASNSGRTGELFF	TGTGCCAGCAATAGCGGGAGGACCGGGGAGCTGTTTTTT
NA	TRBJ2-5	TRBV3-1	NA	13	CASSPESEETQYF	TGTGCCAGCAGCCCCGAGTCCGAAGAGACCCAGTACTTC
NA	TRBJ1-2	TRBV6-4	NA	18	CASKGRNTLQKFFYGYTF	TGTGCCAGCAAAGGGCGGAATACTTTACAGAAGTTCTTCTATGGCTACACCTTC
NA	TRBJ2-7	TRBV5-1	NA	16	CASSDPFGGINYEQYF	TGCGCCAGCAGCGACCCTTTTGGGGGAATAAACTACGAGCAGTACTTC
NA	TRBJ2-2	TRBV4-1	NA	15	CASSQVVPNTGELFF	TGCGCCAGCAGCCAAGTCGTCCCGAACACCGGGGAGCTGTTTTTT
NA	TRBJ2-5	TRBV20-1	NA	12	CSASSRGETQYF	TGCAGTGCTAGCTCCAGGGGAGAGACCCAGTACTTC
few	TRBJ2-6	TRBV6-2/TRBV6-3	TRBD2	18	CASTGLAGRYSGANVLTF	TGTGCCAGCACCGGCCTAGCGGGGAGGTACTCTGGGGCCAACGTCCTGACTTTC